These 22 T cell receptor beta chains came from one sample sequenced in a study of identical twins. Via MiXCR, TCRdb re-called the 5' RACE reads, giving one row per CDR3 protein. The sample consists of some 1,700,000 distinct CDR3 sequences, around a third of them appearing once. Sequencing was done on a sample of cord blood. These receptors all come from a newborn girl in good health.

The chain links TRBV21-1 to TRBJ2-1; the tabulated D call, TRBD1, remains unverified against the DNA. TRBV21-1 is listed as a pseudogene. CDR3 length: 11 amino acids. Here the CDR3 DNA reads TGTGCCAGGGGGGTCTACAATGAGCAGTTCTTC. This encodes CARGVYNEQFF.

This clonotype came up a few times. The V gene is TRBV10-3, the J gene TRBJ2-7; D may correspond to TRBD1 or TRBD2 (5 bases each). Looked up from germline, CDR1 is ENHRY and CDR2 is SYGVKD. The CDR3 extends over 13 amino acids. The V gene lost 8 bases and the J gene lost 5 bases, with 16 bases spanning the gap. This CDR3 reads CAISRGAADEQYF. For the CDR3, the DNA is TGTGCCATCTCTCGGGGCGCCGCGGACGAGCAGTACTTC.

This clonotype was observed at least ten times. The chain is built from TRBV5-1 and TRBJ2-1, with 8 bases fitting TRBD2. Germline assignment: CDR1 SGHRS and CDR2 YFSETQ. Unmatched junction bases numbered 4, after V lost 3 bases and J lost 14 bases. The CDR3 is made up of 11 amino acids. As DNA, the CDR3 is TGCGCCAGCAGCTCGGGACTAGTTAAGTTCTTC. Translation: CASSSGLVKFF.

The rearrangement joins TRBV5-1 to TRBJ2-3, with a possible D match to TRBD1 (5 bases). Germline V lookup: CDR1 SGHRS, CDR2 YFSETQ. The V end lost 4 bases, the J end lost 6 bases, and 12 bases lay between the germline ends. This CDR3 has 13 amino acids. The CDR3 DNA reads TGCGCCAGCAGCCCCATGACAGCCGATACGCAGTATTTT. Amino acid sequence: CASSPMTADTQYF. Using reference TRBV5-1 and TRBJ2-3 for the parts outside the CDR3, the full variable domain is KAGVTQTPRYLIKTRGQQVTLSCSPISGHRSVSWYQQTPGQGLQFLFEYFSETQRNKGNFPGRFSGRQFSNSRSEMNVSTLELGDSALYLCASSPMTADTQYFGPGTRLTVL.

The chain combines TRBV20-1 with TRBJ2-3, with D possibly being TRBD1 (5 bases). Germline CDR1 and CDR2: DFQATT and SNEGSKA (reference sequence). Trimming cost V 0 bases and J 3 bases, with 10 bases left between them. The CDR3 is 14 amino acids. CDR3 sequence reads: CSARDGASTDTQYF. The CDR3 region has the DNA TGCAGTGCTAGAGATGGGGCCTCTACAGATACGCAGTATTTT.

This chain links TRBV29-1 with TRBJ2-1, with 8 positions matching TRBD1. The CDR3 sequence is 15 residues long. J lost 3 bases, V lost 4 bases, and 8 bases had no gene match. Germline CDR1 and CDR2: SQVTM and ANQGSEA. The DNA for the CDR3 is TGCAGCGTTGCACCCCGGGACAGGAACTACAATGAGCAGTTCTTC. Translating gives CSVAPRDRNYNEQFF.

The J gene is TRBJ1-1, the V gene TRBV20-1, with D possibly being TRBD1 (5 bases). CDR3 size: 15 residues. Trimming left V 3 bases short and J 0 bases short, with 14 bases between. CDR1 is DFQATT, CDR2 SNEGSKA, per germline (reference sequence). CDR3 bases: TGCAGTGCTAGGCCAGGGAGCCATATGAACACTGAAGCTTTCTTT. Protein sequence: CSARPGSHMNTEAFF.

V gene TRBV5-1 combines with J gene TRBJ1-4, with D possibly being TRBD1 (6 bases). Deletions cut 3 bases from V and 3 bases from J, with 18 bases between. The CDR3 runs to 17 residues. The V gene's germline CDR1 is SGHRS and CDR2 YFSETQ. CDR3 coding DNA: TGCGCCAGCAGCTGGGCCCAGCGGACAGCTTCTAATGAAAAACTGTTTTTT. It specifies CASSWAQRTASNEKLFF.

The V call is TRBV28, the J call TRBJ2-7; possibly TRBD1 or TRBD2 for D (6 bases each). This CDR3 region has 16 residues. Germline V lookup: CDR1 MDHEN, CDR2 SYDVKM. V shed 6 bases and J shed 2 bases, with 20 bases lying between them. The CDR3 DNA follows: TGTGCCAGCAGACCACTCTCCGGGGGACACGCCTACGAGCAGTACTTC. It translates to CASRPLSGGHAYEQYF.

The CDR3 coding sequence is TGTGCCATCAGTGATGTAGCGGAGAGCTCCTACAATGAGCAGTTCTTC. It yields the protein CAISDVAESSYNEQFF. The gene calls are TRBV10-3 and TRBJ2-1, with a weak D call TRBD2 (6 bases). This CDR3 contains 16 residues. From germline, CDR1 is ENHRY and CDR2 SYGVKD. Trimming cost V 3 bases and J 0 bases, with 12 bases left between them.

V is TRBV29-1 and J is TRBJ1-2; the D gene is possibly TRBD1 (5 bases). CDR3 length equals 12 residues. V gave up 6 bases and J gave up 8 bases, with 16 bases separating them. Germline loops: CDR1 SQVTM, CDR2 ANQGSEA. CDR3 sequence (DNA): TGCAGCGTGCCAAGGGGTGCTATGGGCTACACCTTC. Residues: CSVPRGAMGYTF. Full variable domain (outside the CDR3, taken from reference TRBV29-1 and TRBJ1-2): SAVISQKPSRDICQRGTSLTIQCQVDSQVTMMFWYRQQPGQSLTLIATANQGSEATYESGFVIDKFPISRPNLTFSTLTVSNMSPEDSSIYLCSVPRGAMGYTFGSGTRLTVV.

There are a few counts of this clonotype. The V gene is TRBV10-3, the J gene TRBJ2-7; the match to TRBD1 covers 7 bases. This CDR3 contains 14 residues. V shed 11 bases and J 3 bases; nucleotides not matched to a gene: 13. Germline-derived CDR1 and CDR2 are ENHRY and SYGVKD. The CDR3 DNA reads TGTGCCTCAGCCGGGACAGCGCTTTTCTACGAGCAGTACTTC. Translating gives CASAGTALFYEQYF.

This clonotype was detected only a few times. The V gene is TRBV28, the J gene TRBJ1-5; possible D gene TRBD1, 6 bases. The length of the CDR3 is 14 residues. V lost 6 bases, J lost 3 bases, and 12 bases lay in between. Germline V gene lookup returns CDR1 MDHEN and CDR2 SYDVKM. CDR3 sequence: CASRQGQLNQPQHF. The DNA of the CDR3 is TGTGCCAGCAGGCAGGGGCAACTCAATCAGCCCCAGCATTTT.

This clonotype has a count of ten or more. This chain links TRBV20-1 with TRBJ2-3; maybe TRBD2 (5 bases). CDR3 length: 13 residues. From germline, CDR1 is DFQATT and CDR2 SNEGSKA (reference sequence). V gave up 3 bases and J gave up 3 bases, with 10 bases separating them. The CDR3 DNA is TGCAGTGCTAGGCTGTGGAGGACAGATACGCAGTATTTT. Translation: CSARLWRTDTQYF.

The rearrangement joins TRBV2 to TRBJ2-1; D remains ambiguous. The V gene lost 9 bases and the J gene lost 3 bases, with 9 bases spanning the gap. Germline-derived CDR1 and CDR2 are SNHLY and FYNNEI. CDR3 size: 12 residues. The CDR3 region has the DNA TGTGCCAGGGGGTACGACTACAATGAGCAGTTCTTC. The encoded protein is CARGYDYNEQFF.

J is TRBJ2-1 and V is TRBV18; 9 positions match TRBD1. The CDR3 sequence is 16 residues long. Germline CDR1 is KGHSH and CDR2 is LQKENI. V lost 5 bases and J lost 5; bases outside the gene matches: 10. DNA for the CDR3: TGTGCCAGCTCAAGACACAGGGGGCGAATGGACAATGAGCAGTTCTTC. This gives the protein CASSRHRGRMDNEQFF.

This sequence joins TRBV5-4 and TRBJ2-2, with 9 bases aligning to TRBD2. V trimming: 1 base; J trimming: 5 bases; junction bases outside the gene matches: 3. Germline values: CDR1 SGHNT, CDR2 YYREEE (reference sequence). The CDR3 is made up of 15 amino acids. CDR3 bases: TGTGCCAGCAGCTTGCTAGCGGGACAGACCGGGGAGCTGTTTTTT. Translation gives CASSLLAGQTGELFF.

V usage is TRBV20-1 and J usage is TRBJ1-5, with D perhaps TRBD1 (6 bases). Germline CDR1 DFQATT, CDR2 SNEGSKA (reference sequence). V was trimmed by 2 bases and J by 1 base, leaving 9 bases between them. The CDR3 is 14 residues long. This chain's CDR3 is CSARPQGSNQPQHF. In nucleotides, the CDR3 is TGCAGTGCTAGACCTCAGGGGAGCAATCAGCCCCAGCATTTT.

This clonotype was seen repeatedly, ten times or more. The chain couples TRBV27 to TRBJ2-1; D is ambiguous. Germline V gives CDR1 MNHEY, CDR2 SMNVEV (reference sequence). This CDR3 is 13 amino acids long. V gave up 3 bases and J gave up 5 bases, with 8 bases separating them. CDR3 sequence: CASSFGRNNEQFF. The CDR3 region has the DNA TGTGCCAGCAGTTTTGGTAGGAACAATGAGCAGTTCTTC.

This chain connects TRBV20-1 to TRBJ2-7; 7 nucleotides agree with TRBD2. The ends lost 3 bases at V and 10 bases at J; junction bases unmatched: 15. CDR1 and CDR2 from the germline V gene are DFQATT and SNEGSKA (reference sequence). The CDR3 totals 14 residues. DNA for the CDR3: TGCAGTGCTAGTGTCCGACTAGCCTCTCGCGGCCAGTACTTC. This translates into CSASVRLASRGQYF.

The rearrangement links TRBV12-3 or TRBV12-4 to TRBJ2-1, with TRBD2 identical over 9 bases. V lost 1 base and J lost 6; bases outside the gene matches: 4. This CDR3 has 15 amino acids. CDR3 sequence reads: CASSLERGASNEQFF. In DNA, the CDR3 is TGTGCCAGCAGTTTAGAGCGGGGGGCCTCCAATGAGCAGTTCTTC.

In DNA, the CDR3 is TGCGCCAGCAGCTTGGTCGTTGGGAACACCGGGGAGCTGTTTTTT. Amino acid sequence: CASSLVVGNTGELFF. The chain uses TRBV5-1 and TRBJ2-2; D remains ambiguous. The V end lost 0 bases, the J end lost 1 base, and 7 bases lay between the germline ends. The CDR3 totals 15 residues. CDR1 and CDR2 from the germline V gene are SGHRS and YFSETQ.